This T cell receptor (beta chain) came from a study of T cell responses to AZD1222 COVID-19 vaccine. Study-wide findings and caveats: The donors showed a predominance of white British ancestry and of females, with possible underestimation of clonal diversity.

The method was immunoSEQ multiplex PCR; TCRdb's version includes in-frame clones alone and lacks a portion of them. The profile shows about 73,000 clones, roughly 87% of them singletons. A remark on this clone: No antigen is known for it.

The CDR3 loop spans 16 amino acids. The V and J ends lost 2 bases and 3 bases respectively, with 15 bases between them. Sequencing was performed on peripheral blood, taken 28 days after the second AZD1222 dose. The chain joins TRBV5-3 to TRBJ1-5; D possibly corresponds to TRBD1 (6 bases). TRBV5-3 is classed as an ORF, of uncertain function. This receptor was taken from an adult who received the AZD1222 COVID-19 vaccine. CDR3 residues: CARSLLGGRFNQPQHF. CDR3 DNA sequence: TGTGCCAGAAGCTTACTCGGGGGGCGGTTCAATCAGCCCCAGCATTTT.